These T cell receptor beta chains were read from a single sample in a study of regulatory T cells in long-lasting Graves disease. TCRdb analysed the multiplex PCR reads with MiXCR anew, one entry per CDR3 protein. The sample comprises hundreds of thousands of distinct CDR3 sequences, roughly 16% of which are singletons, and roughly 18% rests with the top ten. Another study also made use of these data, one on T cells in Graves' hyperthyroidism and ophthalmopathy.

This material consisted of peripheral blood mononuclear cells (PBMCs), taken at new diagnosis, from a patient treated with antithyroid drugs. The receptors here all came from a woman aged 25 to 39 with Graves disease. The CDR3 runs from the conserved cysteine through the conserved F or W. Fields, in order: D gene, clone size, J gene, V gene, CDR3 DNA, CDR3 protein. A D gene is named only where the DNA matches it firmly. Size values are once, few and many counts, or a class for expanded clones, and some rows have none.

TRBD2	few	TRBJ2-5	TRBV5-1	TGCGCCAGCAGCTTATACAGCGGGAGATCAGAGACCCAGTACTTC	CASSLYSGRSETQYF
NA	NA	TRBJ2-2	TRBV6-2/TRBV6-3	TGTGCCAGCAGTGATTCGTGGGTCGGGGAGCTGTTTTTT	CASSDSWVGELFF
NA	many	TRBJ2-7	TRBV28	TGTGCCAGCAGGCCTTTATATTCCCGGAGGGATGGCGAGCAGTACTTC	CASRPLYSRRDGEQYF
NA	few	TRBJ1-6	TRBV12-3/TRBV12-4	TGTGCCAGCAGTTTAACCTCGGGCTATAATTCACCCCTCCACTTT	CASSLTSGYNSPLHF
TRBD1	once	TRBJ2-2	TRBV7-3	TGTGCCAGCAGCTTAAGAAGTGGGACAGGTACCGGGGAGCTGTTTTTT	CASSLRSGTGTGELFF
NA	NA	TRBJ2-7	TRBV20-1	TGCAGTGCAACAACCGGGACGGAGAAGCTATACGAGCAGTACTTC	CSATTGTEKLYEQYF
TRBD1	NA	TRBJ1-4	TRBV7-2	TGTGCCAGCAGCTCTCTCTCCCTTACAGGGGGCCCAGATGAAAAACTGTTTTTT	CASSSLSLTGGPDEKLFF
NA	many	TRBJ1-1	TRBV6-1	TGTGCCAGCGCGTTACGACGACAGGAATTTTTGATGAACACTGAAGCTTTCTTT	CASALRRQEFLMNTEAFF
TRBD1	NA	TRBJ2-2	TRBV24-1	TGTGCCACCAGTGATCTCCCCGGGACAGGGGACACCGGGGAGCTGTTTTTT	CATSDLPGTGDTGELFF
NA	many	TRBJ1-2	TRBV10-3	TGTGCCATCAGTGCTGAGGCGGATGGCTACACCTTC	CAISAEADGYTF
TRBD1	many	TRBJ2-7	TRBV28	TGTGCCAGCAGTTCCAGGACAGGGCTATCCTACGAGCAGTACTTC	CASSSRTGLSYEQYF
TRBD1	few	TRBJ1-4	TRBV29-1	TGCAGCGTGGTGGGACAGGTTGGGGAAAAACTGTTTTTT	CSVVGQVGEKLFF
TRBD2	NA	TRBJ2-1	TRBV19	TGTGCCAGTAGTATCCTCCCTAGCGGGTACAATGAGCAGTTCTTC	CASSILPSGYNEQFF
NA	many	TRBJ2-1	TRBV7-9	TGTGCCAGCAGCTCAGTCACGCCTTACAATGAGCAGTTCTTC	CASSSVTPYNEQFF
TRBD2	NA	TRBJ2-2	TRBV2	TGTGCCAGCAGTGAGGGTCCTGGGAGGGGAAGAACCGGGGAGCTGTTTTTT	CASSEGPGRGRTGELFF
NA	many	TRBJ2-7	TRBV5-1	TGCGCCAGCAGCCGCGACTCTCCGGAGCAGTACTTC	CASSRDSPEQYF
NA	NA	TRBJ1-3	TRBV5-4	TGTGCCAGCAGCTTGCCCGACAAAAGCTCTGGAAACACCATATATTTT	CASSLPDKSSGNTIYF
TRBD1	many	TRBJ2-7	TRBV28	TGTGCCAGCAGTTTAAGTCGGGACAGGTACTTC	CASSLSRDRYF
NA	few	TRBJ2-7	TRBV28	TGTGCCAGCAGTTTATATATAGAGGCATCCTACGAGCAGTACTTC	CASSLYIEASYEQYF
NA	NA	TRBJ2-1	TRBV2	TGTGCCAGCAGTCTTTATCAACCGCAGTTCTTC	CASSLYQPQFF
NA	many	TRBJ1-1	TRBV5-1	TGCGCCAGCAGCCCGGCGGAGTGGGGGAACACTGAAGCTTTCTTT	CASSPAEWGNTEAFF
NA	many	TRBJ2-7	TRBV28	TGTGCCAGCAGTTCTGGACCGACCCCTTACGAGCAGTACTTC	CASSSGPTPYEQYF
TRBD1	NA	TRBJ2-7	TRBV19	TGTGCCAGTAGTACGGGACAGACCTACGAGCAGTACTTC	CASSTGQTYEQYF
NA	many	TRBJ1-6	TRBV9	TGTGCCAGCAGCGCGAACATGGGGTCACCCCTCCACTTT	CASSANMGSPLHF
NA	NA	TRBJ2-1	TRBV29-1	TGCAGCGTTGAATTTAGGGGGACCAATGAGCAGTTCTTC	CSVEFRGTNEQFF
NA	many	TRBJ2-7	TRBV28	TGTGCCAGCAGCCCCCCAGGAGCCTACGAGCAGTACTTC	CASSPPGAYEQYF
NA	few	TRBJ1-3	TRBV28	TGTGCCAGCAGACCCCAGGGTCCTGGAAACACCATATATTTT	CASRPQGPGNTIYF
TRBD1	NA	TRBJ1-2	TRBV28	TGTGCCAGCAGACCAACCGGCAGGGGGGACGGCTACACCTTC	CASRPTGRGDGYTF
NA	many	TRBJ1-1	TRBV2	TGTGCCAGCAGTGAAGACGGGGCCAGGGGTGAAGCTTTCTTT	CASSEDGARGEAFF
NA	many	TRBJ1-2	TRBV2	TGTGCCAGCAGTGATAGGACGCCGAAGGGTGGCTACACCTTC	CASSDRTPKGGYTF
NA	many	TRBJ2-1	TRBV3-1	TGTGCCAGCAGCCCTCTCGGTCTAGCAAATTGGGATGAGCAGTTCTTC	CASSPLGLANWDEQFF
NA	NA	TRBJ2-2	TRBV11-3	TGTGCCAGCGGCTCGTACTACTCCGGGGAGCTGTTTTTT	CASGSYYSGELFF
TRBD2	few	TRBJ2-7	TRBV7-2	TGTGCCAGCAGCCCCCGGGAGGGTAGCGGGACAACCGCTCATGAGCAGTACTTC	CASSPREGSGTTAHEQYF
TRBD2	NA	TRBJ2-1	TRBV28	TGTGCCAGCAGTTGGACTAGCGGGAGTGGGAGTGAGCAGTTCTTC	CASSWTSGSGSEQFF
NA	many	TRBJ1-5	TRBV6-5	TGTGCCAGCAGTTCCTGGACGGGACATGGGGGAGGCAATCAGCCCCAGCATTTT	CASSSWTGHGGGNQPQHF
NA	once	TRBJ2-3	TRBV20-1	TGCAGTGCCCTTCGGGCAGATACGCAGTATTTT	CSALRADTQYF
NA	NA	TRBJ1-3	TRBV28	TGTGCCAGCAGGGTGACCGGCAGAAGCTCTGGAAACACCATATATTTT	CASRVTGRSSGNTIYF
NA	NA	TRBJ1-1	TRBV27	TGTGCCAGCAGTAATCGACAGACTGAAGCTTTCTTT	CASSNRQTEAFF
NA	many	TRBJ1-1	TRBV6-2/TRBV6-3	TGTGCCAGCAGTGACCCAGCGTTAGCTTTCTTT	CASSDPALAFF
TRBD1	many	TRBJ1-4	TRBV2	TGTGCCAGCAGTTCGGGACAGATAATTGAAAAACTGTTTTTT	CASSSGQIIEKLFF